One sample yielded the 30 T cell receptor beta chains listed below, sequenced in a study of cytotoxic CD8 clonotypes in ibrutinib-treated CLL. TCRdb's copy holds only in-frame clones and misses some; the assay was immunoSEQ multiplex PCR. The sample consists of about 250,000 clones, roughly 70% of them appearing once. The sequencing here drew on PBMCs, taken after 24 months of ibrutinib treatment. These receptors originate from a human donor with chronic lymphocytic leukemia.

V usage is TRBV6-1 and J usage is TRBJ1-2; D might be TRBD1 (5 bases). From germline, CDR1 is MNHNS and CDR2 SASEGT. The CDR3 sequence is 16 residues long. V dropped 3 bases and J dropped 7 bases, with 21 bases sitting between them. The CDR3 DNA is TGTGCCAGCAGTGAGAGGACATCCCCCCGAGGTTTTGGCTACACCTTC. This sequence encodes CASSERTSPRGFGYTF.

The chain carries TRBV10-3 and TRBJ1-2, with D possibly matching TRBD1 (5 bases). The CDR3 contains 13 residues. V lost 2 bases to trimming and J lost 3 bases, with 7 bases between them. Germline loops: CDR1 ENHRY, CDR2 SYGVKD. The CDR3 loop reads CAISEGGYYGYTF. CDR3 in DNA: TGTGCCATCAGTGAGGGGGGATACTATGGCTACACCTTC.

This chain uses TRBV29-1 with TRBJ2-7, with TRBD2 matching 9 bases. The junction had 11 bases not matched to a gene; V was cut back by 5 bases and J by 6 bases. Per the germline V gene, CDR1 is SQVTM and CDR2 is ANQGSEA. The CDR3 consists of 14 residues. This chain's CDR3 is CSVIGLAGTGEQYF. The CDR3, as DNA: TGCAGCGTTATAGGCCTAGCGGGAACGGGCGAGCAGTACTTC.

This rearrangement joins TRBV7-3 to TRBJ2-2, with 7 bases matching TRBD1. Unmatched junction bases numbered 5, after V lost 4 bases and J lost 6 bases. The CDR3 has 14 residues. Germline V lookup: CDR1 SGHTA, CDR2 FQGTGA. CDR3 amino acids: CASSSTGQAGELFF. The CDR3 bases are TGTGCCAGCAGCTCGACCGGACAGGCCGGGGAGCTGTTTTTT.

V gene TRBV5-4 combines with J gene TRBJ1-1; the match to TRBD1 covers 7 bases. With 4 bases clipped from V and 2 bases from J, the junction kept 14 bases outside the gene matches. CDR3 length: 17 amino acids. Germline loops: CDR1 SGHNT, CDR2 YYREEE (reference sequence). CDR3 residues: CASSPGTAVGGNTEAFF. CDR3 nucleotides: TGTGCCAGCAGCCCCGGGACAGCAGTTGGGGGAAACACTGAAGCTTTCTTT.

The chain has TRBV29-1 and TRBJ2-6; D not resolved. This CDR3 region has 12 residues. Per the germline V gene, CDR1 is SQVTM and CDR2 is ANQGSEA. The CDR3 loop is CSAEGGANVLTF. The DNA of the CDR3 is TGCAGTGCCGAAGGAGGGGCCAACGTCCTGACTTTC. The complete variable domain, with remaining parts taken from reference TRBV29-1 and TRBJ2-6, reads SAVISQKPSRDICQRGTSLTIQCQVDSQVTMMFWYRQQPGQSLTLIATANQGSEATYESGFVIDKFPISRPNLTFSTLTVSNMSPEDSSIYLCSAEGGANVLTFGAGSRLTVL.

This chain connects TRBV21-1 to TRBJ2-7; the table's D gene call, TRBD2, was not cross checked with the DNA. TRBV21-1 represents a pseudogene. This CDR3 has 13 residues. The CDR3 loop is CASSNGSSYEQYF. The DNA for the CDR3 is TGTGCCAGCAGCAATGGTAGCTCCTACGAGCAGTACTTC.

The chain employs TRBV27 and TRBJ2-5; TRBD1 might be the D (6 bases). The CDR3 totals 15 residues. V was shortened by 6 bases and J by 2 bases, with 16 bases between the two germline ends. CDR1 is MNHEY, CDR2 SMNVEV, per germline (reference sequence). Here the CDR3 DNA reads TGTGCCAGCAGCTCCGGGACAAAAGAACAAGAGACCCAGTACTTC. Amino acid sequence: CASSSGTKEQETQYF.

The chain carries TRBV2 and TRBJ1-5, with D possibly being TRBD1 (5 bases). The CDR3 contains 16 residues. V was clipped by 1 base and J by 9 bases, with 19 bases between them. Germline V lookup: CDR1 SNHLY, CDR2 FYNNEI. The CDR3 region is CASSEGQLELGRPQHF. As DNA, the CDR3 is TGTGCCAGCAGTGAAGGTCAGTTGGAACTGGGACGGCCCCAGCATTTT.

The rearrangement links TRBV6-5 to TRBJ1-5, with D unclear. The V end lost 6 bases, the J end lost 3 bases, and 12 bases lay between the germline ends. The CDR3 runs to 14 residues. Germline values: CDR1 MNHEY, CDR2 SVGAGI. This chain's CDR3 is CASSPGWDNQPQHF. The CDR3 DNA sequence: TGTGCCAGCAGCCCCGGATGGGACAATCAGCCCCAGCATTTT.

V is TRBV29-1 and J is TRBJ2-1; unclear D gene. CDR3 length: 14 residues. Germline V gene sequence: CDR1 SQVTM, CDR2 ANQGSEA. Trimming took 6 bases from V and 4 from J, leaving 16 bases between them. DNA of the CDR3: TGCAGCGTGTTGTCGTTGCGGATATACAATGAGCAGTTCTTC. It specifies CSVLSLRIYNEQFF.

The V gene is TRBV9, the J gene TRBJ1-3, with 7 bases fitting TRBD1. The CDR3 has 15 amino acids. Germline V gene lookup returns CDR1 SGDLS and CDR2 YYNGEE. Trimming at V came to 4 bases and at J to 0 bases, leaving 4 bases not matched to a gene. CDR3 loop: CASSPGGSSGNTIYF. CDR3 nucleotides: TGTGCCAGCAGCCCAGGGGGGAGCTCTGGAAACACCATATATTTT.

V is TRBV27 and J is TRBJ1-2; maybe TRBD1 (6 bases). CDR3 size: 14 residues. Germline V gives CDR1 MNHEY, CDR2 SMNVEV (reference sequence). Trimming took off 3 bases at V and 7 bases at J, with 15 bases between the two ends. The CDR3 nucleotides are TGTGCCAGCAGTTTCTCCGAGCGGGGGCCTGGCTACACCTTC. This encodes CASSFSERGPGYTF.

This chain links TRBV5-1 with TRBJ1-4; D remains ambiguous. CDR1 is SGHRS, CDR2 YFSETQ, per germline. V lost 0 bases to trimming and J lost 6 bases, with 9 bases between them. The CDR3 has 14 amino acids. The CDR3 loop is CASSLEPTYEKLFF. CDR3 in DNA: TGCGCCAGCAGCTTGGAACCTACGTATGAAAAACTGTTTTTT. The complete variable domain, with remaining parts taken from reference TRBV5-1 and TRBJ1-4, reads KAGVTQTPRYLIKTRGQQVTLSCSPISGHRSVSWYQQTPGQGLQFLFEYFSETQRNKGNFPGRFSGRQFSNSRSEMNVSTLELGDSALYLCASSLEPTYEKLFFGSGTQLSVL.

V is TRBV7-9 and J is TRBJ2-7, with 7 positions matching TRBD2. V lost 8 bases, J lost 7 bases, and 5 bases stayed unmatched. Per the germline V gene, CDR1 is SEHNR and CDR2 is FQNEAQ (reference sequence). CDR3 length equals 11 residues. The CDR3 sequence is CASRLGGEQYF. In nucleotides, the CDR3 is TGTGCCAGCCGCCTGGGGGGGGAGCAGTACTTC.

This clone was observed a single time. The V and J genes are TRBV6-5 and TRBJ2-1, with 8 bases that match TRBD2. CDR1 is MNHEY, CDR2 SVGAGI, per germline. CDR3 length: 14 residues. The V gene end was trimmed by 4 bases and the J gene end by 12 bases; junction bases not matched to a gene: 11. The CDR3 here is CASSSGLVLNWQFF. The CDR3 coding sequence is TGTGCCAGCAGTTCGGGACTAGTTCTCAACTGGCAGTTCTTC.

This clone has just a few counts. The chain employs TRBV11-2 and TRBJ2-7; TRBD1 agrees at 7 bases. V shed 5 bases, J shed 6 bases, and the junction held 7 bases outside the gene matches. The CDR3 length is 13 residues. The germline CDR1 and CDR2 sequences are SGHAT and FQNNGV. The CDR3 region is CASSRDRTGEQYF. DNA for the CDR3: TGTGCCAGCAGCCGGGACAGAACGGGCGAGCAGTACTTC.

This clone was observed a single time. The CDR3 region is CASESGVVNTGELFF. The CDR3 bases are TGTGCCAGCGAGAGTGGGGTTGTGAACACCGGGGAGCTGTTTTTT. This sequence joins TRBV2 and TRBJ2-2; D not resolved. The germline CDR1 and CDR2 sequences are SNHLY and FYNNEI. The CDR3 is made up of 15 amino acids. V lost 8 bases, J lost 1 base, and 14 bases lay in between.

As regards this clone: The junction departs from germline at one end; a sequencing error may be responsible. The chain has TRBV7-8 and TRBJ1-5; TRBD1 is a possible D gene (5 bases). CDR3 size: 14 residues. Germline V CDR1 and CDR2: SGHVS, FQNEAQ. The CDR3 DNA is TGTGCCAGCAGCTTAGATCAGGGTAATCGGCCCCAGCATTTT. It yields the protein CASSLDQGNRPQHF.

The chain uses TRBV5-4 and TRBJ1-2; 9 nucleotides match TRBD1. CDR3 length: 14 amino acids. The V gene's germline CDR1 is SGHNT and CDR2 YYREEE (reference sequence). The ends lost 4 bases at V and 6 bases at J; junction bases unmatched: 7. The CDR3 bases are TGTGCCAGCAGCCCCCGGGACAGGGAGGATGGCTACACCTTC. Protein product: CASSPRDREDGYTF. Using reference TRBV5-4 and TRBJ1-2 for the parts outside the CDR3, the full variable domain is ETGVTQSPTHLIKTRGQQVTLRCSSQSGHNTVSWYQQALGQGPQFIFQYYREEENGRGNFPPRFSGLQFPNYSSELNVNALELDDSALYLCASSPRDREDGYTFGSGTRLTVV.

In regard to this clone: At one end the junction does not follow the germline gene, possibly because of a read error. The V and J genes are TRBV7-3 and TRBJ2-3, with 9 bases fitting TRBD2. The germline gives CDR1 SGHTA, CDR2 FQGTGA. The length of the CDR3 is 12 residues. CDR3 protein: CASSHTGTSLVF. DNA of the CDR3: TGTGCCAGCAGCCACACCGGGACTAGCTTGGTTTTT.

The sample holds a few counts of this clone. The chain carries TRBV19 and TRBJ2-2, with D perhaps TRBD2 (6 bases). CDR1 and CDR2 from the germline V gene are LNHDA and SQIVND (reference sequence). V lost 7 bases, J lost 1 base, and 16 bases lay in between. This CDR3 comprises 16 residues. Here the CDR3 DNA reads TGTGCCAGTACCGGAGGGTTAGCCGGGAACACCGGGGAGCTGTTTTTT. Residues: CASTGGLAGNTGELFF.

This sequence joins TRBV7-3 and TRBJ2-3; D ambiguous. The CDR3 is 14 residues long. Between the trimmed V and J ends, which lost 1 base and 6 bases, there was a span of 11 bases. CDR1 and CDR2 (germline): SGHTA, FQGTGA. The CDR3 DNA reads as TGTGCCAGCAGCTTAATAGGCGGTCCCGATACGCAGTATTTT. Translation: CASSLIGGPDTQYF.

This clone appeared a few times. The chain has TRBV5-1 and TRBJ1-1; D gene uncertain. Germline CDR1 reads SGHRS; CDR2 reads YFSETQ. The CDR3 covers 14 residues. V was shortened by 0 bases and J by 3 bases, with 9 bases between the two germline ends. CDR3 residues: CASSLAGRYTEAFF. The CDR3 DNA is TGCGCCAGCAGCTTGGCGGGCAGATACACTGAAGCTTTCTTT.

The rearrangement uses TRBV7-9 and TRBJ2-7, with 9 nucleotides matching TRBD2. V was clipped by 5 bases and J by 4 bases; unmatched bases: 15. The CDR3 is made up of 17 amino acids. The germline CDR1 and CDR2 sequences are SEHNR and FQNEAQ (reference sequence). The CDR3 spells CASSPPSGAGGGYEQYF. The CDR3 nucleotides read TGTGCCAGCAGCCCCCCCTCGGGGGCGGGAGGGGGATACGAGCAGTACTTC.

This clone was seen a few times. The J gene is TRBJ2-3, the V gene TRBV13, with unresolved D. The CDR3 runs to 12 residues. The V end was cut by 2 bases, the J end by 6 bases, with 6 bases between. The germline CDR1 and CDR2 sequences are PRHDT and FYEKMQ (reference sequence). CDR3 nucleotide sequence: TGTGCCAGCAGCTTAACCCTTGATACGCAGTATTTT. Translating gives CASSLTLDTQYF. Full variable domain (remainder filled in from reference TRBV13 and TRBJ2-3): AAGVIQSPRHLIKEKRETATLKCYPIPRHDTVYWYQQGPGQDPQFLISFYEKMQSDKGSIPDRFSAQQFSDYHSELNMSSLELGDSALYFCASSLTLDTQYFGPGTRLTVL.

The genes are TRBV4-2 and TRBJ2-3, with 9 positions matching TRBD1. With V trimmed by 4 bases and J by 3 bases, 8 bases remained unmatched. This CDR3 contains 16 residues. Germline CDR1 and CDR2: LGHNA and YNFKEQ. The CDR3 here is CASSPSTGGVTDTQYF. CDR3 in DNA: TGTGCCAGCAGCCCAAGCACAGGGGGCGTGACAGATACGCAGTATTTT.

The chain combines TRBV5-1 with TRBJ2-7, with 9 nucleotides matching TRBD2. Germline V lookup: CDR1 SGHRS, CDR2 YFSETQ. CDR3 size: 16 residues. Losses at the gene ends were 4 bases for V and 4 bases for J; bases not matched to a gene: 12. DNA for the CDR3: TGCGCCAGCAGCGTCTCCTCGACTAGCGGTGCTTACGAGCAGTACTTC. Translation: CASSVSSTSGAYEQYF. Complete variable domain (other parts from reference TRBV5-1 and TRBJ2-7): KAGVTQTPRYLIKTRGQQVTLSCSPISGHRSVSWYQQTPGQGLQFLFEYFSETQRNKGNFPGRFSGRQFSNSRSEMNVSTLELGDSALYLCASSVSSTSGAYEQYFGPGTRLTVT.

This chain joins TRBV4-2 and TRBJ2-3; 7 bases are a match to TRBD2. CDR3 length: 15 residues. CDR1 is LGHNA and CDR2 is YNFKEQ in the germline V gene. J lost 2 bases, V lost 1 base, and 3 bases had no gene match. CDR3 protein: CASSQASGATDTQYF. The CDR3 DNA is TGTGCCAGCAGCCAAGCTAGCGGAGCCACAGATACGCAGTATTTT.

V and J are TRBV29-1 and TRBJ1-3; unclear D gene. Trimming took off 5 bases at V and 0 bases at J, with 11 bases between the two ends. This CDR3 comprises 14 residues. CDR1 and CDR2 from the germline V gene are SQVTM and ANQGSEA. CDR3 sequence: CSVSEVLSGNTIYF. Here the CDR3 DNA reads TGCAGCGTTTCTGAGGTTCTCTCTGGAAACACCATATATTTT.